This paragraph reports one T cell receptor beta chain. This clone was observed a handful of times. What antigen it recognizes has not been identified. No base-level quality is on record; no much larger clone is a single base apart. Using the immunoSEQ two-step, bias-controlled multiplex PCR assay, TRB CDR3 regions were amplified from genomic DNA. An Illumina NextSeq 500 was used to sequence the CDR3 libraries. In the source study's methods: The immunoSEQ Analyzer platform was used for initial alignment and bioinformatics, including bias normalization against synthetic CDR3 analogs. V, D and J gene annotation followed the IMGT database definitions. Further TRBV analyses used VDJtools version 1.1.10 and the R package tcR version 2.2.1.11 with default settings. For the GLIPH analysis, version 1.0 was run with default settings. For CDR3 sequences with at least 5 reads, significant changes in clonotype frequency were assessed with a 2-sided binomial test and Benjamini-Hochberg correction (alpha = 0.01). Not all clones reach the TCRdb copy of this immuneACCESS table, which keeps in-frame sequences only. Checked studies attribute under half of the gap to unresolved V genes and leave the rest unexplained. V and J calls plus clone size are reproduced from that table; the DNA served to infer D and trimming. This sample lists 20,000 or so clones; 65% to 85% were detected once. The biggest ten clones account for just over 9% of the sample.

The sample comes from a study of T cell therapy after organ transplantation (dated by TCRdb to between 2018 and 2021). With respect to the entire study: Therapy products were autologous CMV-specific T cells expanded in vitro for approximately 15 days with a peptide pool of 30 HLA class I and II CMV epitopes. Blood samples for the short-term post-therapy time point were taken 4 to 8 weeks after therapy ended. Of the roughly ten patients, eight were classified as clinical responders and two as nonresponders. The study was a follow-up TRBV repertoire analysis of an open-label phase I trial of autologous CMV-specific adoptive T cell therapy in solid-organ transplant recipients. Patients were given up to 6 doses of T cells at 2-week intervals and were followed for approximately 29 weeks after finishing therapy. Long-term post-therapy samples were obtainable from only about 75% of the 10 patients. A median of 1.92 x 10^8 CMV-specific T cells was administered to patients across 2 to 6 intravenous infusions. Results the study describes overall, beyond this receptor: The fold change in CD8 clonality after therapy was inversely correlated with pretherapy clonality, which suggests that less biased repertoires were more open to remodeling. Both transferred clonotypes and endogenous clonotypes not detected in the therapy products appeared to be included in post-therapy reconstitution. Before therapy, nonresponders had marked clonal expansions, and after therapy the repertoires of nonresponders changed only minimally. Because the cohort was small, confounders such as concurrent antirejection and antiviral medications could not be assessed. The small number of expansions detected in nonresponders may reflect reduced sample coverage resulting from poor CD8+ T cell yield.

Sample time point, as interpreted from the label and publication: 4-8 weeks after completion of therapy. The patients had received solid-organ transplants and had drug-resistant/recurrent cytomegalovirus. Ten to eleven trial participants were selected for repertoire analysis based on availability of post-therapy peripheral blood mononuclear cells. Viable CD3+CD8+CD4- lymphocytes were sorted from PBMCs on a BD FACSAria III. The Qiagen DNeasy Kit was used to extract genomic DNA from the sorted cells. The sample was CD8+ T cells from blood, taken after autologous CMV-specific T cell therapy. The sequence derives from a human patient who had received a solid organ transplant and had CMV disease. In transplant recipients, some T cells may be of donor rather than host origin.

The CDR3 region reads CASSQDGTANYGYTF. Read as DNA, the sequence is TGTGCCAGCAGCCAAGATGGGACGGCAAACTATGGCTACACCTTC. The chain is encoded by TRBV4-2 joined to TRBJ1-2; the D segment could be TRBD1, given 5 matching bases. Its CDR3 holds 15 amino acids, cysteine through phenylalanine. Left in the record is the CDR3 DNA by itself, 45 bases read in frame from the first base. CDR1 and CDR2 are read off the germline V gene as LGHNA and YNFKEQ. The junction shows trimming of 0 bases on V and 2 bases on J, plus 10 bases between the germline ends.